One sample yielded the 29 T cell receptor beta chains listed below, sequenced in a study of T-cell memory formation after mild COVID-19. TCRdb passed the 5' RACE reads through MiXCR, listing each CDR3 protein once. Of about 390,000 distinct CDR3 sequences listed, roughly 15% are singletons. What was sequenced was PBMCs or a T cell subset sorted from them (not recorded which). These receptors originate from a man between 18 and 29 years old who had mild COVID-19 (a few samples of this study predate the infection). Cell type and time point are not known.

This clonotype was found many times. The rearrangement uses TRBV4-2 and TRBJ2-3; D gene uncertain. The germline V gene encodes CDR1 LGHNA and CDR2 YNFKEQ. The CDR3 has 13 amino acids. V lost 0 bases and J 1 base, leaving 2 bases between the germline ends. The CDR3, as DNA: TGTGCCAGCAGCCAAGACGGCACAGATACGCAGTATTTT. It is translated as CASSQDGTDTQYF.

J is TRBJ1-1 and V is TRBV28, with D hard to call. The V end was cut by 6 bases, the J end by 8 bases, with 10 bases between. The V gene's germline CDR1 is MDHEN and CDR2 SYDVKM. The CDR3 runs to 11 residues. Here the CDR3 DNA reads TGTGCCAGCAGCTTTGGACTAGAAGCTTTCTTT. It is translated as CASSFGLEAFF.

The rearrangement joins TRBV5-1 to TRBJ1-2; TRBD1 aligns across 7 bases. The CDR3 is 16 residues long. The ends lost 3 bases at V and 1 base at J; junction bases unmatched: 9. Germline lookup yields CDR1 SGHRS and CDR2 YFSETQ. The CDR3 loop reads CASSYLRTGVNYGYTF. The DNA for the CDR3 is TGCGCCAGCAGCTACTTAAGAACAGGGGTTAACTATGGCTACACCTTC.

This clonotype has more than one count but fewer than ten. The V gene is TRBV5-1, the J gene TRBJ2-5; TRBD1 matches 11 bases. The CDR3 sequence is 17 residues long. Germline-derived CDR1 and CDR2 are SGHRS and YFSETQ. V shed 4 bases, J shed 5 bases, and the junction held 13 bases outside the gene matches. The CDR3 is CASSTGTGGPSWETQYF. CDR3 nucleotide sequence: TGCGCCAGCAGCACGGGGACAGGGGGACCCTCCTGGGAGACCCAGTACTTC.

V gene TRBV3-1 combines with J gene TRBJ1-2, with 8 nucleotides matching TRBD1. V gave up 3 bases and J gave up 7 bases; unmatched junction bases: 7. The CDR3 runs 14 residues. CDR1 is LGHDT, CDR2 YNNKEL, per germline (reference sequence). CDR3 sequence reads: CASSHRTGIGGYTF. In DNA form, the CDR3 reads TGTGCCAGCAGCCACCGGACAGGGATCGGTGGCTACACCTTC.

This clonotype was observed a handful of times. The CDR3 region has the DNA TGCAGCGTTGATCGGGGGGCCCGGGACGGCTACACCTTC. The encoded protein is CSVDRGARDGYTF. This chain connects TRBV29-1 to TRBJ1-2, with D possibly matching TRBD1 (6 bases). The ends were cut back, 3 bases at V and 8 bases at J, with 16 bases in the middle. The CDR3 sequence is 13 residues long. Germline V CDR1 and CDR2: SQVTM, ANQGSEA.

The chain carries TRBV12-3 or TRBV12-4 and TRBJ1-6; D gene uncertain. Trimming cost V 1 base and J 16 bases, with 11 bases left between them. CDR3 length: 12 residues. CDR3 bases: TGTGCCAGCAGTTTAGGGGCACATTCTCTCCACTTT. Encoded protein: CASSLGAHSLHF.

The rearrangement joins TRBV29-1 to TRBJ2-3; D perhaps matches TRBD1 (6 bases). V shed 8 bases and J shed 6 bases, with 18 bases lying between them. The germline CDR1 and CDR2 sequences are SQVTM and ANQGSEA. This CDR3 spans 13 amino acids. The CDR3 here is CSHQQGRADTQYF. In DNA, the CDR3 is TGCAGCCACCAACAGGGTCGGGCCGATACGCAGTATTTT.

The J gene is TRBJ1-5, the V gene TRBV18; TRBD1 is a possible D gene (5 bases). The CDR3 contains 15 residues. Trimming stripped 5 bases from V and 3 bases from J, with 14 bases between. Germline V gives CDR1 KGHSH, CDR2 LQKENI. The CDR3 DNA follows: TGTGCCAGCTCAAGGGGATACGATGTCAATCAGCCCCAGCATTTT. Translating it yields CASSRGYDVNQPQHF.

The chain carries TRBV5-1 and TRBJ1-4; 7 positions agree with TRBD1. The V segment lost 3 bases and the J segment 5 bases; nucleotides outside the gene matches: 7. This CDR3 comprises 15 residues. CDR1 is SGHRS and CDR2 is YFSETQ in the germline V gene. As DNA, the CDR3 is TGCGCCAGCAGCTCCTACAGGGGAGGGAATGAAAAACTGTTTTTT. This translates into CASSSYRGGNEKLFF. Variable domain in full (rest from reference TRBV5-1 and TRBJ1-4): KAGVTQTPRYLIKTRGQQVTLSCSPISGHRSVSWYQQTPGQGLQFLFEYFSETQRNKGNFPGRFSGRQFSNSRSEMNVSTLELGDSALYLCASSSYRGGNEKLFFGSGTQLSVL.

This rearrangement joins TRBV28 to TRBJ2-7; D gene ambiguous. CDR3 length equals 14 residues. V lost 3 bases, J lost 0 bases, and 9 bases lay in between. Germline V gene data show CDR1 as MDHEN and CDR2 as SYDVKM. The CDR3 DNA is TGTGCCAGCAGTTTGTGGGCTAACTCCTACGAGCAGTACGTC. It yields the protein CASSLWANSYEQYV.

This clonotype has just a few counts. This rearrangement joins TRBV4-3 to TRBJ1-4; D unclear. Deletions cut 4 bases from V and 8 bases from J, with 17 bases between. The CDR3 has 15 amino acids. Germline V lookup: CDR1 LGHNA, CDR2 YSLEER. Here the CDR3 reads CASSPNWQDGEKLFF. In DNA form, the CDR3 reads TGCGCCAGCAGCCCCAACTGGCAGGACGGAGAAAAACTGTTTTTT.

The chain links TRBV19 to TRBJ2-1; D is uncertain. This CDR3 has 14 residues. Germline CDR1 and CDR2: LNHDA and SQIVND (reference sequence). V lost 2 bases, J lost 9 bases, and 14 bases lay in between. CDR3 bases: TGTGCCAGTAGTATAAGGAACGGCATCGGTGAGCAGTTCTTC. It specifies CASSIRNGIGEQFF.

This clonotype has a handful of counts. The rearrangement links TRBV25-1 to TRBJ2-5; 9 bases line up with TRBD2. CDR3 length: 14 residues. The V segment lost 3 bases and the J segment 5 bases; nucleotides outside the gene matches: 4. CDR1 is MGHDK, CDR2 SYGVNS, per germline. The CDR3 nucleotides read TGTGCCAGCAGTGACAGCGGGGGGCGGGAGACCCAGTACTTC. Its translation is CASSDSGGRETQYF.

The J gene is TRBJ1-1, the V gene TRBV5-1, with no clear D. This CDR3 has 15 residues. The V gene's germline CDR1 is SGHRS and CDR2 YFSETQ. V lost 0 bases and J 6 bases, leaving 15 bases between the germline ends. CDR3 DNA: TGCGCCAGCAGCTTGGCGCCAGGCCCTGTTGCTGAAGCTTTCTTT. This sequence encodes CASSLAPGPVAEAFF.

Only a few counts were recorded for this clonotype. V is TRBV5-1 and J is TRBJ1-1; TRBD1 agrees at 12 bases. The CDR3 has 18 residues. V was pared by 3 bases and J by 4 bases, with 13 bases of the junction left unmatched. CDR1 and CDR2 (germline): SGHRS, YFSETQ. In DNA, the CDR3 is TGCGCCAGCAGCTCAAGACCCCCCGGGACAGGGGGCGGCACTGAAGCTTTCTTT. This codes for CASSSRPPGTGGGTEAFF.

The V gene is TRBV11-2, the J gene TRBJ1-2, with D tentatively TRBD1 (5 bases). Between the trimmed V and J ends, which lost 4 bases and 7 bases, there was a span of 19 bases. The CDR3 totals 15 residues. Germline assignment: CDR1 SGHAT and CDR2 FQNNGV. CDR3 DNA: TGTGCCAGCAGCTCAGGGCGGGGCACAAGGGGTGGCTACACCTTC. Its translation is CASSSGRGTRGGYTF.

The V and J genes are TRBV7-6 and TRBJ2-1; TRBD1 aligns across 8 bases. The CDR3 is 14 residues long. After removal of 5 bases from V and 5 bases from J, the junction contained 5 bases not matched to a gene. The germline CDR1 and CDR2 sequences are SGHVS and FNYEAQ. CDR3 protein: CASSDGQGHNEQFF. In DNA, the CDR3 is TGTGCCAGCAGCGACGGACAGGGCCACAATGAGCAGTTCTTC.

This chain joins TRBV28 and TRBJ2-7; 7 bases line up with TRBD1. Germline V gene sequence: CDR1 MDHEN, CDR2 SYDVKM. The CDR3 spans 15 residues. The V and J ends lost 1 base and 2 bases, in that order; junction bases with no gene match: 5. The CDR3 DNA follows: TGTGCCAGCAGTTTATCCCCGGGACAGCCCTACGAGCAGTACGTC. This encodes CASSLSPGQPYEQYV.

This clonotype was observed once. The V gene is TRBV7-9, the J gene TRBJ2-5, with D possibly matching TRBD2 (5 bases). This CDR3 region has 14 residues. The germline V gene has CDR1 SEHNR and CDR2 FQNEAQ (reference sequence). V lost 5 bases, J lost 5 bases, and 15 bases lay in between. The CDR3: CASSPTRWRETQYF. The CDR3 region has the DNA TGTGCCAGCAGCCCGACTCGATGGAGGGAGACCCAGTACTTC.

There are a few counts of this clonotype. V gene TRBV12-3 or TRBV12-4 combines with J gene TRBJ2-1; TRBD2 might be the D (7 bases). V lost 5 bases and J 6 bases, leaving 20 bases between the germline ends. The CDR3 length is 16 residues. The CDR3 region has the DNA TGTGCCAGCAGTGTTTGGAGGCGGGGGCACCCCAATGAGCAGTTCTTC. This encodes CASSVWRRGHPNEQFF.

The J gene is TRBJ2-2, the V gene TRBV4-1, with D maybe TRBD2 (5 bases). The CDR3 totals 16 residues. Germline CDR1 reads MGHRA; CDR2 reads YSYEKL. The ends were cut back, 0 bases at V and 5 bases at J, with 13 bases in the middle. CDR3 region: CASSQDNPGTTGELFF. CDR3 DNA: TGCGCCAGCAGCCAAGACAATCCGGGAACAACCGGGGAGCTGTTTTTT.

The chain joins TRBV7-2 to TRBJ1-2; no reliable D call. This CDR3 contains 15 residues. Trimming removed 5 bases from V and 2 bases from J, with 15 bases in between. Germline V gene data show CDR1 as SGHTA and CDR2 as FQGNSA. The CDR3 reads CASSAPLPKNYGYTF. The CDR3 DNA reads TGTGCCAGCAGCGCCCCCTTACCTAAGAACTATGGCTACACCTTC.

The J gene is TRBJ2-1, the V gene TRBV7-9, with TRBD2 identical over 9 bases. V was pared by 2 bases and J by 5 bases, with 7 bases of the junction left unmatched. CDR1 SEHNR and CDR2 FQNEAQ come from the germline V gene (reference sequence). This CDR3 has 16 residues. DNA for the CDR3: TGTGCCAGCAGCTTATCGCTAGCGGGGACAAACAATGAGCAGTTCTTC. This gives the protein CASSLSLAGTNNEQFF.

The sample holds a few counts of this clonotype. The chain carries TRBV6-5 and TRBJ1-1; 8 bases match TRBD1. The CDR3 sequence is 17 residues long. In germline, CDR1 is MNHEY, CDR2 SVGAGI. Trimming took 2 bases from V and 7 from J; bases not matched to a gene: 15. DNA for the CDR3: TGTGCCAGCAGTTACCTTCCACTAGACAGGGGAGGAATTGAAGCTTTCTTT. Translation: CASSYLPLDRGGIEAFF.

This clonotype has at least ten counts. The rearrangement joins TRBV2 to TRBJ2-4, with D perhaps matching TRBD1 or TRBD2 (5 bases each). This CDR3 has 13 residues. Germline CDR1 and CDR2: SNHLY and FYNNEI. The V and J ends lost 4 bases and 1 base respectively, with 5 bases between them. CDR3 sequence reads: CASSGGAKNIQYF. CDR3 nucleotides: TGTGCCAGCAGTGGGGGGGCCAAAAACATTCAGTACTTC.

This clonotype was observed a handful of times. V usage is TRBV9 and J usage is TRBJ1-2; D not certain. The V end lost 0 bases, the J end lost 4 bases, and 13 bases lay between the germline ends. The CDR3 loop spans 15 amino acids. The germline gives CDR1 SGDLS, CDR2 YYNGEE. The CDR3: CASSVAEGSSYGYTF. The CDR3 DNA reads TGTGCCAGCAGCGTAGCGGAGGGTAGTTCCTATGGCTACACCTTC.

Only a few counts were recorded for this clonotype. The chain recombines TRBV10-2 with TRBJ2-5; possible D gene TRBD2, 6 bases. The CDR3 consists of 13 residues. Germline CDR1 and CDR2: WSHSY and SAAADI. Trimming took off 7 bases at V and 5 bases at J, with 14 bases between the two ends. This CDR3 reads CASNGGFGETQYF. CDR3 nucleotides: TGCGCCAGCAACGGGGGATTCGGGGAGACCCAGTACTTC.

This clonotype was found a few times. The DNA of the CDR3 is TGTGCCAGCCATATCCGGGGCAGTCAAGAGACCCAGTACTTC. Translation: CASHIRGSQETQYF. J is TRBJ2-5 and V is TRBV12-3 or TRBV12-4; D could derive from TRBD1 or TRBD2 (5 bases each). The CDR3 length is 14 residues. V gave up 8 bases and J gave up 2 bases, with 15 bases separating them.